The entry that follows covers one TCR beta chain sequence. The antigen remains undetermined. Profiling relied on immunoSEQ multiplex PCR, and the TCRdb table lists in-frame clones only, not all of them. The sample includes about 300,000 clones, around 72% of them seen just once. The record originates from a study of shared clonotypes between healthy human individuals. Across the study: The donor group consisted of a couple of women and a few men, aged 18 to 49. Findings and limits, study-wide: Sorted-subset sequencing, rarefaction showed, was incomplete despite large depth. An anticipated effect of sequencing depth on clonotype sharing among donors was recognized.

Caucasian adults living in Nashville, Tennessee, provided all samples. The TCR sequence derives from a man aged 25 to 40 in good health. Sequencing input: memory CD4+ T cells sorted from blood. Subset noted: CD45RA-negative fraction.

The CDR3 sequence: CASSFTENTEAFF. CDR3 sequence (DNA): TGTGCCAGCAGCTTTACGGAAAACACTGAAGCTTTCTTT. The chain links TRBV14 to TRBJ1-1, with no clear D. In germline, CDR1 is SGHDN, CDR2 FVKESK. CDR3 length: 13 residues. V shed 5 bases and J shed 2 bases, with 9 bases lying between them.